This passage covers 10 T cell receptor beta chains from one sample sequenced in a study of cytomegalovirus exposure and HLA in healthy donors. Use of 60 Vbeta and 13 Jbeta primers characterized the PCR. The assay was immunoSEQ multiplex PCR, and TCRdb's table has in-frame clones only and misses some. Of tens of thousands of clones detected, just under 80% appear once; the ten largest clones hold approximately 7.5%. The sequenced material came from PBMCs. These receptors came from a man aged 25 to 40 in good health and CMV-seronegative.

The gene calls are TRBV5-1 and TRBJ2-3; D possibly corresponds to TRBD2 (6 bases). CDR3 size: 14 residues. Germline CDR1 reads SGHRS; CDR2 reads YFSETQ. V was shortened by 8 bases and J by 1 base, with 14 bases between the two germline ends. The CDR3 sequence: CASREASGTDTQYF. CDR3 DNA sequence: TGCGCCAGTCGAGAGGCTAGCGGCACAGATACGCAGTATTTT.

The chain employs TRBV5-1 and TRBJ2-7, with D possibly matching TRBD2 (6 bases). This CDR3 is 16 amino acids long. With 4 bases removed from V and 6 bases from J, the gap between germline ends came to 23 bases. Germline values: CDR1 SGHRS, CDR2 YFSETQ. CDR3 sequence: CASSGGRSLVPLEQYF. The CDR3 DNA is TGCGCCAGCAGCGGGGGGAGGTCATTAGTCCCCCTCGAGCAGTACTTC.

The chain has TRBV6-1 and TRBJ2-5, with 10 bases that match TRBD1. The CDR3 covers 12 residues. Trimming removed 8 bases from V and 5 bases from J; junction bases left unmatched: 2. Germline-derived CDR1 and CDR2 are MNHNS and SASEGT. The CDR3 bases are TGTGCCAGCGGGGACAGGGGTGAGACCCAGTACTTC. It yields the protein CASGDRGETQYF.

V is TRBV30 and J is TRBJ1-1; the D is unclear. From germline, CDR1 is GTSNPN and CDR2 SVGIG (reference sequence). The CDR3 is made up of 13 amino acids. V was clipped by 0 bases and J by 3 bases, with 8 bases between them. CDR3 in amino acids: CAWSVHVDTEAFF. The CDR3 DNA is TGTGCCTGGAGTGTACATGTGGACACTGAAGCTTTCTTT.

The V call is TRBV9, the J call TRBJ2-1, with 7 bases fitting TRBD2. With 5 bases clipped from V and 2 bases from J, the junction kept 4 bases outside the gene matches. This CDR3 region has 14 residues. Germline V gene data show CDR1 as SGDLS and CDR2 as YYNGEE. The CDR3: CASSTSATYNEQFF. The CDR3 DNA follows: TGTGCCAGCAGTACTAGCGCAACCTACAATGAGCAGTTCTTC.

The rearrangement joins TRBV15 to TRBJ2-7, with 7 bases fitting TRBD1. CDR1 and CDR2 (germline): LNHNV, YYDKDF (reference sequence). With V trimmed by 4 bases and J by 11 bases, 8 bases remained unmatched. CDR3 length equals 12 residues. The CDR3 sequence is CATSTIDRVKYF. CDR3 nucleotide sequence: TGTGCCACCAGCACCATCGACAGGGTAAAGTACTTC.

The CDR3 sequence: CASSQDWGQLTYEQYF. The CDR3 DNA follows: TGCGCCAGCAGCCAAGATTGGGGGCAGCTGACCTACGAGCAGTACTTC. J is TRBJ2-7 and V is TRBV4-3, with a tentative D call TRBD1 (6 bases). Germline lookup yields CDR1 LGHNA and CDR2 YSLEER. The CDR3 covers 16 residues. V was pared by 0 bases and J by 2 bases, with 14 bases between.

The V and J genes are TRBV4-2 and TRBJ2-5, with TRBD2 identical over 8 bases. Germline CDR1 LGHNA, CDR2 YNFKEQ. The CDR3 spans 15 residues. V shed 1 base, J shed 3 bases, and the junction held 4 bases outside the gene matches. CDR3 in amino acids: CASSQVGTREETQYF. The DNA of the CDR3 is TGTGCCAGCAGCCAAGTCGGGACTAGGGAAGAGACCCAGTACTTC.

The J gene is TRBJ2-2, the V gene TRBV13; D possibly corresponds to TRBD2 (6 bases). This CDR3 has 14 residues. Germline CDR1 and CDR2: PRHDT and FYEKMQ (reference sequence). The V gene lost 10 bases and the J gene lost 7 bases, with 19 bases spanning the gap. The chain's CDR3 is CATLEERAGGELFF. As DNA, the CDR3 is TGTGCCACCCTCGAGGAGCGGGCTGGCGGGGAGCTGTTTTTT.

The rearrangement links TRBV5-1 to TRBJ2-1; 10 bases line up with TRBD2. Losses at the gene ends were 4 bases for V and 6 bases for J; bases not matched to a gene: 10. The CDR3 covers 16 residues. CDR1 SGHRS and CDR2 YFSETQ come from the germline V gene. The CDR3 nucleotides read TGCGCCAGCAGCACCCCTCAGCGGGGGGGCCCCAATGAGCAGTTCTTC. Translated: CASSTPQRGGPNEQFF.